Below, one T cell receptor beta chain is given with its context. The V and J ends lost 6 bases and 0 bases respectively, with 15 bases between them. The CDR3 totals 16 residues. The V gene's germline CDR1 is MNHNY and CDR2 SVGAGI (reference sequence). The source of the sample is a study of CD8 T cells in Susac syndrome. Blood CD8+ and CD4+ T cells underwent high-throughput TCR beta sequencing. The RNA input was roughly 0.45 to 1 ug, and it was reverse transcribed with random hexamers. TCRdb reprocessed the immunoSEQ multiplex PCR reads with MiXCR, giving one entry per CDR3 protein. The sample holds 150,000 or so distinct CDR3 sequences, approximately 95% seen once.

The chain couples TRBV6-6 to TRBJ1-3, with no clear D. The specimen sequenced was CD4+ T cells from PBMCs. The receptor was derived from a human donor with Susac syndrome. The CDR3 here is CASSDLTRSSGNTIYF. CDR3 in DNA: TGTGCCAGCAGCGATTTGACCAGGAGCTCTGGAAACACCATATATTTT.